The source of this TCR beta chain is a study of cytotoxic CD8 clonotypes in ibrutinib-treated CLL. Study in general: Specimens for response were gathered following a median 12 months of therapy, spanning 6 to 36.

This clone was recorded once. Antigen unknown. Trimming pared 0 bases from V and 3 bases from J, leaving 12 bases between. The CDR3 loop spans 15 amino acids. Germline V lookup: CDR1 MDHEN, CDR2 SYDVKM. This table comes from immunoSEQ multiplex PCR, and its TCRdb copy is limited to in-frame clones, with some not included. The sample shows roughly 24,000 clones, approximately 80% of them seen only once. Regarding the study as a whole: Sustained-remission patients were sampled at one set of times and progressing patients at different ones.

The clonotype comes from a human donor with chronic lymphocytic leukemia. The source material was PBMCs, sampled before ibrutinib treatment. The chain joins TRBV28 to TRBJ2-7, with D perhaps TRBD2 (6 bases). The CDR3 DNA is TGTGCCAGCAGTTTATGGGGTACGCGGGACTACGAGCAGTACTTC. This gives the protein CASSLWGTRDYEQYF.